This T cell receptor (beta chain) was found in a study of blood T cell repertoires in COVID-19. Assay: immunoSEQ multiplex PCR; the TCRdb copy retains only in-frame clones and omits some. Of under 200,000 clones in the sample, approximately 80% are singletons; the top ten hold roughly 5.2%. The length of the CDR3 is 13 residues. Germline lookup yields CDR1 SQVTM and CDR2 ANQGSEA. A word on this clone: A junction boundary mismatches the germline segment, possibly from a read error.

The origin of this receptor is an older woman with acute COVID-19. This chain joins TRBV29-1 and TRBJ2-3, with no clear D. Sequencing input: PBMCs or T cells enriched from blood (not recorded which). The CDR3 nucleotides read TGCAGCGTAGAAGGGCGGATCACAGATACGCAGTATTTT. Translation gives CSVEGRITDTQYF.